A selection of T cell receptor beta chains follows, all from one sample in a study of blood T cell repertoires in COVID-19. TCRdb keeps only in-frame clones here, not all; method: immunoSEQ multiplex PCR. This sample carries around 79,000 clones, 88% of them seen once, and the ten largest clones take 8.5% to 9.5%. The sequenced sample consisted of peripheral blood. The receptors shown here come from a human donor in a cohort sampled during active COVID-19. Each CDR3 is given with its conserved first and last residue. Each record gives: clone size, D gene, J gene, V gene, CDR3 protein, CDR3 DNA. D genes are given only for firm matches. Only part of the rows carry a size: once, few, many, or a class if the clone is expanded.

abundance: NA
d_gene: NA
j_gene: TRBJ2-5
v_gene: TRBV5-6
CDR3aa: CASSLVAGLQTQYF
CDR3nt: TGTGCCAGCAGCTTGGTGGCAGGGCTGCAGACCCAGTACTTC

abundance: NA
d_gene: NA
j_gene: TRBJ2-2
v_gene: TRBV25-1
CDR3aa: CASGGRRAKNTGELFF
CDR3nt: TGTGCCAGCGGAGGAAGGAGGGCCAAGAACACCGGGGAGCTGTTTTTT

abundance: NA
d_gene: TRBD1
j_gene: TRBJ2-1
v_gene: TRBV18
CDR3aa: CASSRLQGSSYNEQFF
CDR3nt: TGTGCCAGCTCACGATTACAGGGGAGCTCCTACAATGAGCAGTTCTTC

abundance: NA
d_gene: TRBD1
j_gene: TRBJ1-2
v_gene: TRBV5-1
CDR3aa: CASSEGQGRGYTF
CDR3nt: TGCGCCAGCAGCGAGGGACAGGGACGCGGCTACACCTTC

abundance: NA
d_gene: NA
j_gene: TRBJ1-1
v_gene: TRBV6-6
CDR3aa: CASAKVGARGTEAFF
CDR3nt: TGTGCCAGCGCGAAGGTCGGCGCACGCGGCACTGAAGCTTTCTTT

abundance: NA
d_gene: NA
j_gene: TRBJ1-2
v_gene: TRBV18
CDR3aa: CASSPQGNYGYTF
CDR3nt: TGTGCCAGCTCACCTCAGGGGAACTATGGCTACACCTTC

abundance: once
d_gene: NA
j_gene: TRBJ2-1
v_gene: TRBV11-2
CDR3aa: CASSFRGAGEYNEQFF
CDR3nt: TGTGCCAGCAGCTTCAGGGGGGCAGGGGAATACAATGAGCAGTTCTTC

abundance: once
d_gene: NA
j_gene: TRBJ2-4
v_gene: TRBV12-3/TRBV12-4
CDR3aa: CASEMATKNIQYF
CDR3nt: TGTGCCAGCGAAATGGCAACCAAAAACATTCAGTACTTC

abundance: NA
d_gene: TRBD2
j_gene: TRBJ2-3
v_gene: TRBV10-2
CDR3aa: CASSEPKLAGGADTQYF
CDR3nt: TGCGCCAGCAGTGAGCCGAAACTAGCGGGGGGAGCAGATACGCAGTATTTT

abundance: NA
d_gene: NA
j_gene: TRBJ2-3
v_gene: TRBV4-1
CDR3aa: CASKGESYTDTQYF
CDR3nt: TGCGCCAGCAAGGGGGAGAGTTACACAGATACGCAGTATTTT

abundance: NA
d_gene: NA
j_gene: TRBJ1-6
v_gene: TRBV12-3/TRBV12-4
CDR3aa: CASSPRGYSPLHF
CDR3nt: TGTGCCAGCAGCCCCAGGGGTTATTCACCCCTCCACTTT

abundance: NA
d_gene: TRBD1
j_gene: TRBJ2-1
v_gene: TRBV29-1
CDR3aa: CSVGTGAYNEQFF
CDR3nt: TGCAGCGTAGGGACAGGGGCCTACAATGAGCAGTTCTTC

abundance: NA
d_gene: NA
j_gene: TRBJ1-1
v_gene: TRBV7-2
CDR3aa: CASSLPDIAEAFF
CDR3nt: TGTGCCAGCAGCTTACCGGACATCGCTGAAGCTTTCTTT

abundance: NA
d_gene: TRBD2
j_gene: TRBJ2-1
v_gene: TRBV11-2
CDR3aa: CASSLGVSGRAYNEQFF
CDR3nt: TGTGCCAGCAGCTTAGGTGTTAGCGGGAGGGCCTACAATGAGCAGTTCTTC

abundance: few
d_gene: TRBD1
j_gene: TRBJ1-2
v_gene: TRBV19
CDR3aa: CASSIDRGSSYGYTF
CDR3nt: TGTGCCAGTAGTATCGACAGGGGATCTAGCTATGGCTACACCTTC

abundance: NA
d_gene: NA
j_gene: TRBJ2-1
v_gene: TRBV6-5
CDR3aa: CASRTGTSPPNEQFF
CDR3nt: TGTGCCAGCAGGACCGGGACTTCGCCCCCCAATGAGCAGTTCTTC

abundance: NA
d_gene: TRBD1
j_gene: TRBJ1-2
v_gene: TRBV6-5
CDR3aa: CASSYVPDRVTGYTF
CDR3nt: TGTGCCAGCAGTTACGTCCCCGACAGGGTCACTGGCTACACCTTC

abundance: NA
d_gene: NA
j_gene: TRBJ2-2
v_gene: TRBV7-2
CDR3aa: CASSVNIGELFF
CDR3nt: TGTGCCAGCAGCGTCAACATCGGGGAGCTGTTTTTT

abundance: NA
d_gene: NA
j_gene: TRBJ2-6
v_gene: TRBV5-5
CDR3aa: CASSFSQPGANVLTF
CDR3nt: TGTGCCAGCAGCTTTTCACAGCCTGGGGCCAACGTCCTGACTTTC

abundance: NA
d_gene: NA
j_gene: TRBJ1-3
v_gene: TRBV10-3
CDR3aa: CAISVVGNTIYF
CDR3nt: TGTGCCATCAGTGTAGTGGGAAACACCATATATTTT

abundance: once
d_gene: TRBD1
j_gene: TRBJ1-5
v_gene: TRBV6-1
CDR3aa: CASSGSDRGVAQPQHF
CDR3nt: TGTGCCAGCAGTGGGTCGGACAGGGGTGTGGCGCAGCCCCAGCATTTT

abundance: NA
d_gene: TRBD1
j_gene: TRBJ2-6
v_gene: TRBV3-1/TRBV3-2
CDR3aa: CASSQGTGGAGANVLTF
CDR3nt: TGTGCCAGCAGCCAAGGGACAGGGGGCGCTGGGGCCAACGTCCTGACTTTC

abundance: once
d_gene: NA
j_gene: TRBJ1-6
v_gene: TRBV30
CDR3aa: CAWRAVTDNSPLHF
CDR3nt: TGTGCCTGGAGGGCCGTTACAGATAATTCACCCCTCCACTTT

abundance: NA
d_gene: NA
j_gene: TRBJ2-7
v_gene: TRBV6-1
CDR3aa: CASSDDRVPYEQYF
CDR3nt: TGTGCCAGCAGTGACGACCGGGTCCCCTACGAGCAGTACTTC

abundance: NA
d_gene: NA
j_gene: TRBJ1-2
v_gene: TRBV21-1
CDR3aa: CASSNRRLTGNYGYTF
CDR3nt: TGTGCCAGCAGCAATCGTCGGTTGACAGGTAACTATGGCTACACCTTC

abundance: NA
d_gene: NA
j_gene: TRBJ1-5
v_gene: TRBV7-9
CDR3aa: CASSPGSRREPQHF
CDR3nt: TGTGCCAGCAGCCCAGGGTCGCGCCGTGAGCCCCAGCATTTT

abundance: NA
d_gene: NA
j_gene: TRBJ1-6
v_gene: TRBV6-1
CDR3aa: CASSDREWNNSPLHF
CDR3nt: TGTGCCAGCAGTGACAGGGAATGGAATAATTCACCCCTCCACTTT

abundance: once
d_gene: TRBD1
j_gene: TRBJ1-4
v_gene: TRBV25-1
CDR3aa: CASSDRTGGHEKLFF
CDR3nt: TGTGCCAGCAGTGATCGGACAGGGGGTCATGAAAAACTGTTTTTT